This is a list of T cell receptor beta chains from one sample in a study of T cells in Graves' hyperthyroidism and ophthalmopathy. Each CDR3 protein is one row after TCRdb ran MiXCR on the multiplex PCR reads. The sample holds about 560,000 distinct CDR3 sequences; 15% to 20% are singletons and the top ten take 15% to 20%. The specimen was blood. The receptors here all came from a woman in her late teens or twenties with Graves' hyperthyroidism. Each CDR3 is given without its conserved first and last residue. Each record gives: V gene, J gene, CDR3 protein.

>TRBV19|TRBJ2-3
ASSMNVRDTQY
>TRBV12-3/TRBV12-4|TRBJ1-1
ASGTTLGAEAF
>TRBV10-2|TRBJ2-2
ASSERSGVRELF
>TRBV11-2|TRBJ2-3
ASSPSGVSTDTQY
>TRBV5-1|TRBJ2-2
ASSIGPGELF
>TRBV2|TRBJ1-5
ASSVSENQPQH
>TRBV28|TRBJ2-1
ASSLIRGRAYNEQF
>TRBV18|TRBJ2-7
ASSPSLAFRDEQY
>TRBV20-1|TRBJ2-7
SAGRSYEQY
>TRBV6-1|TRBJ1-4
ASSPRGPNEKLF
>TRBV12-3/TRBV12-4|TRBJ2-1
ASSLGALQSVNEQF
>TRBV11-2|TRBJ2-1
ASSLAVTGTSLHNEQF
>TRBV20-1|TRBJ2-3
SAYKRELGVDTQY
>TRBV24-1|TRBJ2-4
ATSEPGHGNIQY
>TRBV7-8|TRBJ2-2
ASSLGLAAPNGELL
>TRBV18|TRBJ2-3
ASSPPSGDSTDTQY
>TRBV7-9|TRBJ2-5
ASSFLNGETQY
>TRBV6-1|TRBJ1-2
ASSGTGTVYGCT
>TRBV3-1|TRBJ2-1
ASSLTGTDNEQF
>TRBV5-1|TRBJ2-5
ASSIGLAQETQY
>TRBV20-1|TRBJ2-7
SAGLAGYEQY
>TRBV6-5|TRBJ1-1
ASSYRTLGMNTEAF
>TRBV25-1|TRBJ2-5
ASSEWGVGETQY
>TRBV6-4|TRBJ2-1
ASSVFAGGPLNEQF
>TRBV20-1|TRBJ2-3
SARRTSDTQY
>TRBV28|TRBJ2-1
ASSLLASGNNGQF